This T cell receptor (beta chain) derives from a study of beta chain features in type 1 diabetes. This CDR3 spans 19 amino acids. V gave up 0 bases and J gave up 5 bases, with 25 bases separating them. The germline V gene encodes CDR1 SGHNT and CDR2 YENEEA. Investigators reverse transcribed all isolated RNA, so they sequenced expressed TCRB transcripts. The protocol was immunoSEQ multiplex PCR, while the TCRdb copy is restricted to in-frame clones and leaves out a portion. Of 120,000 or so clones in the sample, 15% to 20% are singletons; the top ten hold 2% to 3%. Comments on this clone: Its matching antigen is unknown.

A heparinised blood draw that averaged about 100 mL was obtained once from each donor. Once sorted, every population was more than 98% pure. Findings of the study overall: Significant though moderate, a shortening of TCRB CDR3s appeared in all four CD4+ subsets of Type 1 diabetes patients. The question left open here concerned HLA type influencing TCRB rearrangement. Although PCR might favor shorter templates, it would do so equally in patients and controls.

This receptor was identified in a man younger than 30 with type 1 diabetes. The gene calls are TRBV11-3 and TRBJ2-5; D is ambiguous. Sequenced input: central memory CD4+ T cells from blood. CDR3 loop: CASSLDLGRASRNEETQYF. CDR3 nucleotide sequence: TGTGCCAGCAGCTTAGATCTAGGTCGAGCCAGTAGAAACGAGGAGACCCAGTACTTC. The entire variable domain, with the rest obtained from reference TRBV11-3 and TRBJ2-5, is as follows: EAGVVQSPRYKIIEKKQPVAFWCNPISGHNTLYWYLQNLGQGPELLIRYENEEAVDDSQLPKDRFSAERLKGVDSTLKIQPAELGDSAVYLCASSLDLGRASRNEETQYFGPGTRLLVL.